These 21 T cell receptor beta chains came from one sample sequenced in a study of long-term antiretroviral therapy in people with HIV. Researchers report immunoSEQ v3.0 was run at survey level. The assay was immunoSEQ multiplex PCR, and TCRdb's table has in-frame clones only and misses some. The sample shows approximately 12,000 clones, around 89% of them seen only once. The input for sequencing was unsorted PBMCs, taken 0.2 years before starting antiretroviral therapy. Every receptor here comes from a woman in her 40s with HIV.

The rearrangement joins TRBV19 to TRBJ2-3, with a tentative D call TRBD2 (7 bases). This CDR3 has 14 residues. In germline, CDR1 is LNHDA, CDR2 SQIVND (reference sequence). The V end was cut by 5 bases, the J end by 3 bases, with 12 bases between. CDR3 region: CASSWRGPTDTQYF. In DNA, the CDR3 is TGTGCCAGTAGTTGGCGGGGGCCGACAGATACGCAGTATTTT.

The J gene is TRBJ2-7, the V gene TRBV5-6; 9 bases align to TRBD2. CDR3 length: 15 residues. Germline assignment: CDR1 SGHDT and CDR2 YYEEEE. The trim removed 4 bases at V and 3 bases at J, leaving 8 bases unmatched. The CDR3 protein is CASSPSSGGIYEQYF. CDR3 in DNA: TGTGCCAGCAGCCCTTCGAGCGGGGGGATCTACGAGCAGTACTTC. Using reference TRBV5-6 and TRBJ2-7 for the parts outside the CDR3, the full variable domain is DAGVTQSPTHLIKTRGQQVTLRCSPKSGHDTVSWYQQALGQGPQFIFQYYEEEERQRGNFPDRFSGHQFPNYSSELNVNALLLGDSALYLCASSPSSGGIYEQYFGPGTRLTVT.

The V call is TRBV7-2, the J call TRBJ1-6, with a tentative D call TRBD1 (5 bases). CDR1 is SGHTA, CDR2 FQGNSA, per germline. This CDR3 has 17 amino acids. The germline V and J ends were trimmed by 5 bases and 4 bases, with 18 bases remaining between them. The CDR3 reads CASSPYPQGLYNSPLHF. CDR3 in DNA: TGTGCCAGCAGCCCATACCCCCAGGGACTATATAATTCACCCCTCCACTTT.

The chain employs TRBV27 and TRBJ1-1; 7 bases match TRBD1. The germline gives CDR1 MNHEY, CDR2 SMNVEV (reference sequence). The CDR3 covers 14 residues. Losses at the gene ends were 6 bases for V and 4 bases for J; bases not matched to a gene: 8. Written as DNA, the CDR3 is TGTGCCAGCAGAGAAGGGGGCCGGAGCACTGAAGCTTTCTTT. This translates into CASREGGRSTEAFF.

The chain recombines TRBV15 with TRBJ1-5; D is perhaps TRBD1 (5 bases). The V end lost 0 bases, the J end lost 2 bases, and 11 bases lay between the germline ends. The CDR3 is 16 amino acids. Germline V CDR1 and CDR2: LNHNV, YYDKDF (reference sequence). The CDR3 bases are TGTGCCACCAGCAGAGACAGGGAGAGACGCAATCAGCCCCAGCATTTT. Its translation is CATSRDRERRNQPQHF.

The chain recombines TRBV5-1 with TRBJ2-2, with TRBD2 identical over 8 bases. Trimming at V came to 0 bases and at J to 5 bases, leaving 3 bases not matched to a gene. Germline values: CDR1 SGHRS, CDR2 YFSETQ. The CDR3 runs to 15 residues. Here the CDR3 reads CASSLDGGVTGELFF. CDR3 DNA sequence: TGCGCCAGCAGCTTGGACGGGGGGGTTACCGGGGAGCTGTTTTTT.

The chain links TRBV7-9 to TRBJ1-2; D is uncertain. Trimming shortened V by 5 bases and J by 1 base, and 8 bases separated the two germline ends. Germline-derived CDR1 and CDR2 are SEHNR and FQNEAQ (reference sequence). The CDR3 loop spans 13 amino acids. CDR3 in amino acids: CASSLRYNYGYTF. DNA of the CDR3: TGTGCCAGCAGCCTCCGGTATAACTATGGCTACACCTTC.

The chain uses TRBV7-6 and TRBJ2-6, with TRBD1 matching over 12 bases. Germline V CDR1 and CDR2: SGHVS, FNYEAQ. The CDR3 runs to 19 residues. The J segment lost 0 bases and the V segment lost 5 bases, leaving 8 bases of the junction unmatched. CDR3 protein: CASSPRDRGRSSGANVLTF. CDR3 sequence (DNA): TGTGCCAGCAGCCCTCGGGACAGGGGGCGCAGCTCTGGGGCCAACGTCCTGACTTTC.

DNA for the CDR3: TGTGCCAGTTCGGGGACAGGGAAGGGCACAGATACGCAGTATTTT. Its translation: CASSGTGKGTDTQYF. The V and J genes are TRBV19 and TRBJ2-3; 9 positions match TRBD1. Germline trimming cut 8 bases from V and 1 base from J; bases unmatched to any gene: 7. Per germline, CDR1 LNHDA and CDR2 SQIVND (reference sequence). The CDR3 spans 15 residues.

This chain links TRBV7-8 with TRBJ2-7, with no clear D. The CDR3 consists of 13 residues. Trimming took off 5 bases at V and 3 bases at J, with 11 bases between the two ends. Per the germline V gene, CDR1 is SGHVS and CDR2 is FQNEAQ. The CDR3, as DNA: TGTGCCAGCAGCGTCCGAGCACACTACGAGCAGTACTTC. Its translation is CASSVRAHYEQYF. The full variable domain, completed using reference TRBV7-8 and TRBJ2-7, is GAGVSQSPRYKVAKRGQDVALRCDPISGHVSLFWYQQALGQGPEFLTYFQNEAQLDKSGLPSDRFFAERPEGSVSTLKIQRTQQEDSAVYLCASSVRAHYEQYFGPGTRLTVT.

V gene TRBV27 combines with J gene TRBJ2-7; maybe TRBD1 (6 bases). V gave up 5 bases and J gave up 6 bases, with 14 bases separating them. Germline loops: CDR1 MNHEY, CDR2 SMNVEV (reference sequence). CDR3 length: 13 amino acids. The CDR3 reads CASSAYRDTEQYF. In nucleotides, the CDR3 is TGTGCCAGCAGTGCCTATCGGGACACCGAGCAGTACTTC.

The rearrangement links TRBV4-2 to TRBJ2-7, with D perhaps TRBD1 (6 bases). Trimming cost V 5 bases and J 5 bases, with 16 bases left between them. CDR3 size: 14 residues. Germline V gene sequence: CDR1 LGHNA, CDR2 YNFKEQ. CDR3 DNA: TGTGCCAGCAGCTTGGACAGTTCTTTAGACGAGCAGTACTTC. Its protein product is CASSLDSSLDEQYF.

CDR3 sequence reads: CASSSLGVQETQYF. The CDR3 DNA reads TGTGCCAGCAGTTCTTTGGGGGTCCAAGAGACCCAGTACTTC. The genes are TRBV27 and TRBJ2-5; the D call may be TRBD1 or TRBD2 (5 bases each). CDR3 length equals 14 residues. Germline V gene sequence: CDR1 MNHEY, CDR2 SMNVEV (reference sequence). V was cut by 4 bases and J by 1 base, with 10 bases left in between.

J is TRBJ1-1 and V is TRBV5-1; 7 bases map to TRBD1. The CDR3 sequence is 15 residues long. CDR1 and CDR2 (germline): SGHRS, YFSETQ. The ends lost 0 bases at V and 7 bases at J; junction bases unmatched: 9. CDR3 DNA: TGCGCCAGCAGCTTGGAACCGGGACAGCTAGATGAAGCTTTCTTT. Translating it yields CASSLEPGQLDEAFF.

J is TRBJ1-2 and V is TRBV6-5; D may be TRBD1 (5 bases). The germline gives CDR1 MNHEY, CDR2 SVGAGI. The CDR3 totals 16 residues. V dropped 0 bases and J dropped 7 bases, with 18 bases sitting between them. Written as DNA, the CDR3 is TGTGCCAGCAGTTACTCTCCTGCGCAGGGTAACGTTGGCTACACCTTC. Amino acids: CASSYSPAQGNVGYTF.

This clone was detected a few times. The chain recombines TRBV7-9 with TRBJ2-7; possibly TRBD1 for D (6 bases). The CDR3 covers 12 residues. V dropped 5 bases and J dropped 5 bases, with 10 bases sitting between them. Germline V CDR1 and CDR2: SEHNR, FQNEAQ (reference sequence). The CDR3 here is CASSPGADEQYF. In nucleotides, the CDR3 is TGTGCCAGCAGCCCAGGGGCGGACGAGCAGTACTTC. Combining the CDR3 with reference TRBV7-9 and TRBJ2-7 gives the whole variable domain DTGVSQNPRHKITKRGQNVTFRCDPISEHNRLYWYRQTLGQGPEFLTYFQNEAQLEKSRLLSDRFSAERPKGSFSTLEIQRTEQGDSAMYLCASSPGADEQYFGPGTRLTVT.

V usage is TRBV7-2 and J usage is TRBJ2-7; D gene uncertain. Germline CDR1 SGHTA, CDR2 FQGNSA. The CDR3 extends over 13 amino acids. The V and J ends lost 1 base and 6 bases respectively, with 10 bases between them. The CDR3 reads CASSLGNLGEQYF. As DNA, the CDR3 is TGTGCCAGCAGCTTAGGCAACCTCGGCGAGCAGTACTTC. Full variable domain (missing parts from reference TRBV7-2 and TRBJ2-7): GAGVSQSPSNKVTEKGKDVELRCDPISGHTALYWYRQSLGQGLEFLIYFQGNSAPDKSGLPSDRFSAERTGGSVSTLTIQRTQQEDSAVYLCASSLGNLGEQYFGPGTRLTVT.

J is TRBJ1-1 and V is TRBV5-5; possible D gene TRBD1, 5 bases. The CDR3 runs 16 residues. Germline V lookup: CDR1 SGHKS, CDR2 YYEKEE (reference sequence). V was shortened by 0 bases and J by 5 bases, with 17 bases between the two germline ends. CDR3 sequence reads: CASSLVVGREGTEAFF. For the CDR3, the DNA is TGTGCCAGCAGCTTGGTAGTTGGCAGGGAAGGTACTGAAGCTTTCTTT.

The chain has TRBV5-1 and TRBJ2-3; a weak D match, TRBD2 (6 bases). Germline V CDR1 and CDR2: SGHRS, YFSETQ. The V end lost 1 base, the J end lost 0 bases, and 9 bases lay between the germline ends. This CDR3 has 15 residues. The CDR3 loop reads CASSLRGSSTDTQYF. The CDR3 DNA is TGCGCCAGCAGCTTGCGGGGGTCGAGCACAGATACGCAGTATTTT.

The chain recombines TRBV27 with TRBJ1-2; D remains unclear. V dropped 0 bases and J dropped 8 bases, with 19 bases sitting between them. The CDR3 is made up of 16 amino acids. Germline CDR1 MNHEY, CDR2 SMNVEV (reference sequence). The CDR3 DNA follows: TGTGCCAGCAGTTTATCCGGGAGCCCGGTCGACGGGGGCTACACCTTC. This sequence encodes CASSLSGSPVDGGYTF.

The chain joins TRBV13 to TRBJ2-3; 8 bases match TRBD2. CDR3 length: 16 amino acids. Germline V gives CDR1 PRHDT, CDR2 FYEKMQ (reference sequence). V shed 5 bases, J shed 3 bases, and the junction held 10 bases outside the gene matches. The DNA of the CDR3 is TGTGCCAGCAGCAGCCCCCTGCGGGGGGCAACAGATACGCAGTATTTT. Protein sequence: CASSSPLRGATDTQYF. Supplemented by reference TRBV13 and TRBJ2-3, the full variable domain reads AAGVIQSPRHLIKEKRETATLKCYPIPRHDTVYWYQQGPGQDPQFLISFYEKMQSDKGSIPDRFSAQQFSDYHSELNMSSLELGDSALYFCASSSPLRGATDTQYFGPGTRLTVL.